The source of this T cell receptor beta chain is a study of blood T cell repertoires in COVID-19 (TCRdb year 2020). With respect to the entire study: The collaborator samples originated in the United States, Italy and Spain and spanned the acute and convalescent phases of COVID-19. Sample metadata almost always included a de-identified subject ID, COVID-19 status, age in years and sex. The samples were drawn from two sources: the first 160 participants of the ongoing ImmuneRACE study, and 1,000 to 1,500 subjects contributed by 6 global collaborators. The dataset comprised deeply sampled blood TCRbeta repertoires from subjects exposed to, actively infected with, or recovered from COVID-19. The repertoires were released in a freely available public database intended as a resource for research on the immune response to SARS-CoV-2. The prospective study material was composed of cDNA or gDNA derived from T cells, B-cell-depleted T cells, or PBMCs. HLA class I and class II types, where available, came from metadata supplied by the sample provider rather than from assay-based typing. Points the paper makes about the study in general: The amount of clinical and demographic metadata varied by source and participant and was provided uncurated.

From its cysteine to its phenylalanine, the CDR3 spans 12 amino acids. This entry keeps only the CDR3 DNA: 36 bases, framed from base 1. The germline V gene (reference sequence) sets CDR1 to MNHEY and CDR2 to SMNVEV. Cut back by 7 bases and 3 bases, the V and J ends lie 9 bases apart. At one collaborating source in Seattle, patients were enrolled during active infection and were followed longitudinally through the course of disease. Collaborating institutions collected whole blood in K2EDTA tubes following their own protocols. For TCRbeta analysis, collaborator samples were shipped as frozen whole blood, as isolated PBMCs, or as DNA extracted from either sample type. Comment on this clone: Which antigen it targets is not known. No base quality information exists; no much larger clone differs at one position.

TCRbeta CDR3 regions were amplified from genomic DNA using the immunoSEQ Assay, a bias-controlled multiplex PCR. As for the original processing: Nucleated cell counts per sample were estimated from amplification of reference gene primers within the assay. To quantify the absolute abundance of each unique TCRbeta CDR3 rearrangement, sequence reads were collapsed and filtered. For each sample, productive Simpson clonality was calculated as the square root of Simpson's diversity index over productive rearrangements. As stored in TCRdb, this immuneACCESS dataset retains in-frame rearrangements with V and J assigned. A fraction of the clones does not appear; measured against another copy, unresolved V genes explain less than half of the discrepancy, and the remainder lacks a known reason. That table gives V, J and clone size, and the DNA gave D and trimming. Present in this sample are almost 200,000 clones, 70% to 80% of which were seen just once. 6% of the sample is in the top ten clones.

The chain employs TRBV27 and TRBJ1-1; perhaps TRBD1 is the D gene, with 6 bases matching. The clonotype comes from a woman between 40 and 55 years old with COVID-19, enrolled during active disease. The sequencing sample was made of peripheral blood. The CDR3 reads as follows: CASKDSYTEAFF. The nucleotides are TGTGCCAGCAAGGACAGTTACACTGAAGCTTTCTTT.